There are a few counts of the clone carrying this TCR beta chain. This record comes from a study of blood T cell repertoires in COVID-19. As for the study in general: Sample material is recorded as cDNA or gDNA derived from T cells, B-cell-depleted T cells, or PBMCs.

V gave up 0 bases and J gave up 0 bases, with 12 bases separating them. Germline values: CDR1 LGHNA, CDR2 YNFKEQ. This CDR3 has 17 amino acids. The data were produced by immunoSEQ multiplex PCR, yet TCRdb's version contains in-frame clones alone and is incomplete. Here the sample spans a few hundred thousand clones, 90% to 95% being singletons. Sequencing was performed on PBMCs or T cells enriched from blood (not recorded which). The J gene is TRBJ2-1, the V gene TRBV4-2; D gene uncertain. The sequence was collected from a human donor in a cohort exposed to, infected with or recovered from COVID-19 (not recorded which). The donor label of this sample is uncertain. In DNA, the CDR3 is TGTGCCAGCAGCCAAGATCTAGAGAGTAGCTCCTACAATGAGCAGTTCTTC. Protein: CASSQDLESSSYNEQFF.